This T cell receptor beta chain was identified during a study of blood T cell repertoires in COVID-19. The overall study: Samples representing acute and convalescent COVID-19 were sourced from the United States, Italy and Spain.

Individuals aged about 18 to 100 years were recruited from roughly 23 US areas. V lost 1 base, J lost 1 base, and 7 bases lay in between. Germline lookup yields CDR1 LNHNV and CDR2 YYDKDF (reference sequence). The CDR3 consists of 14 residues. Libraries were prepared by immunoSEQ multiplex PCR; TCRdb keeps only in-frame clonotypes and omits some of them. The sample contains about 150,000 clones, around 73% of which appear only once. The source is a woman in her 50s who had recovered from COVID-19. What was sequenced was PBMCs or T cells enriched from blood (not recorded which). This rearrangement joins TRBV15 to TRBJ1-1; no definite D call. The CDR3 nucleotides read TGTGCCACCAGCAGAGTACAGCCGAACACTGAAGCTTTCTTT. Residues: CATSRVQPNTEAFF.